This entry describes one T cell receptor beta chain. Its antigen is unidentified. A read error may account for a junction end that differs from germline. These data belong to a study of T cells in Graves' hyperthyroidism and ophthalmopathy. RNA transcripts served as the template for amplifying TCR beta CDR3 regions. Primed by the HTBI set, a first-round RT-PCR was run on the TCR CDR3. TCRdb fed the multiplex PCR reads into MiXCR, producing one record per CDR3 protein. The repertoire holds hundreds of thousands of distinct CDR3 sequences, with about two fifths as singletons. This CDR3 is 15 amino acids long. Germline-derived CDR1 and CDR2 are SSHAT and FNYEAQ (reference sequence). Findings and limits, study-wide: In the blood, most expanded thyroid clonotypes above 0.001 appeared as well.

This chain links TRBV7-7 with TRBJ2-2, with 9 nucleotides matching TRBD1. This clonotype was obtained from a man between 18 and 35 years old with Graves' hyperthyroidism. The sample taken for sequencing was blood. CDR3 sequence: CASSPRQGDTGELFF. The DNA of the CDR3 is TGTGCTAGCAGCCCACGACAGGGGGACACCGGGGAGCTGTTTTTT.